This T cell receptor beta chain derives from a study of T cell clonality in common variable immunodeficiency (dated by TCRdb to between 2014 and 2017). Both CVID patients and healthy controls were predominantly of Caucasian heritage. Heparinized peripheral whole blood samples of about 5 to 8 ml were collected from each donor. Genomic DNA from adults with common variable immune deficiency (CVID) and from healthy adult controls was used for sequencing of TCRbeta CDR3 repertoires. A total of approximately 22 healthy adult volunteers (roughly twelve female and about 10 male; age range roughly 20 to 66 years, mean age 34) were included in the control group. Diluted blood was subjected to density centrifugation over Hypaque 1077 or Ficoll-Paque for isolation of peripheral blood mononuclear cells. Genomic DNA was obtained from unsorted mononuclear cells through either Qiagen column purification or a centrifugation-based method.

Points the paper makes about the study in general: According to the authors, figuring out what caused the increased clonality in CVID would require sequencing the repertoires of T cell subpopulations. Differences among patients in the CVID cohort limited the correlations between repertoire features and clinical complications. Compared with healthy controls, CVID subjects showed increased TCRbeta clonality (t-test p = 0.018), a feature most characteristic of about a third of subjects. Even though DNA input was equal, the average per sample came to about 81,820 unique sequences for controls compared with 30,000 to 40,000 for CVID samples. Fewer TCRbeta clones were shared among CVID subjects than among healthy controls (p < 0.0001). Reportedly, TCRbeta sequences from CVID had fewer deletions and N-nucleotide insertions, and highly modified clones with 13 or more V deletions were absent from CVID.

Equivalent amounts of genomic DNA from CVID and control samples were used as sequencing input. For every sample, a 60 bp segment covering the rearranged TCRbeta CDR3 region was amplified and then sequenced. The immunoSEQ assay, a bias-corrected multiplex PCR combined with high-throughput sequencing, was used for TCRbeta amplification. The original methods were these. Every unique nucleotide sequence was considered a clone and was annotated with V, D and J genes, copy number and frequency. Sequences were labeled productive if in frame, and non-productive if out of frame or containing stop codons. Clonality was calculated from Shannon's entropy as previously described. The predicted amino acid sequences of productive clones were used to derive mean CDR3 Kyte-Doolittle hydropathy. The R hclust function was used to hierarchically cluster scaled V gene usage with Manhattan distance and complete linkage. Sharing of clones by CDR3 amino acid sequence was evaluated through resampling of 12 repertoires per group over 100 rounds. Repertoires were searched for approximately 70 published EBV-specific and 245 published CMV-specific TCRbeta sequences. After two CVID samples that produced fewer than 10,000 sequences were dropped from the analysis, some 42 CVID repertoires remained. TCRdb re-hosts the immuneACCESS table, in-frame sequences only. Its copies lack some clones; in the studies checked, an unresolved V gene accounts for under half of them, and the cause for the rest is not known. V, J and clone size are those of that table, while D and trimming were read from the DNA. In this sample the table shows around 45,000 clones, and no singletons are among them. The ten largest clones capture about 5.9% of the sample.

This clone appeared many times. It has no known antigen specificity. The sequence runs out 3 residues before the end of the CDR3; the remainder is reconstructed from the germline J gene. Germline trimming: 0 bases from V, 8 bases from J; junction bases outside gene matches: 2. The cysteine opens and the phenylalanine closes a CDR3 of 14 amino acids. Sequencing covers 33 bases of the CDR3, shown here with the frame starting at base 1. From a lookup of the germline V gene, CDR1 and CDR2 are SGHRS and YFSETQ. Sequencing was carried out using peripheral blood mononuclear cells. The rearrangement joined TRBV5-1 to TRBJ1-6; 7 central bases correspond to TRBD1. The origin of this receptor is a person aged 18 to 75 in good health. The CDR3: CASSLGQGDSPLHF. The CDR3 DNA, read in part, is TGCGCCAGCAGCTTGGGGCAGGGGGATTCACCC.